The sample holds a few counts of the clone carrying this T cell receptor (beta chain). What it binds is not known. TCRdb redid the calling of the 5' RACE reads with MiXCR, one entry per CDR3 protein. The sample includes roughly 330,000 distinct CDR3 sequences, 3% to 4.5% of them seen just once. The sample is drawn from a study of T cells after yellow fever vaccination. Study details: Libraries from low-cell-number fractions were prepared with the SMART-Seq v4 Ultra Low Input RNA kit. The study's findings and limits: Contamination of FACS-sorted repertoires by abundant clonotypes from the bulk population could occur. Primary-vaccination clones mostly resurfaced post-booster (about 95% CD4, roughly 90% CD8).

Here the sequenced sample was PBMCs, taken 5 days after the yellow fever booster vaccination. The origin of this receptor is a man aged 18 to 35 who received the YFV17D yellow fever vaccine.

As DNA, the CDR3 is TGTGCCAGTAGTAGCCCGGTGGCTAAGAGATACTACACCTTC. Its protein product is CASSSPVAKRYYTF. The chain recombines TRBV19 with TRBJ1-2; D uncertain. The V end lost 4 bases, the J end lost 10 bases, and 19 bases lay between the germline ends. The CDR3 is 14 amino acids. Germline values: CDR1 LNHDA, CDR2 SQIVND (reference sequence).